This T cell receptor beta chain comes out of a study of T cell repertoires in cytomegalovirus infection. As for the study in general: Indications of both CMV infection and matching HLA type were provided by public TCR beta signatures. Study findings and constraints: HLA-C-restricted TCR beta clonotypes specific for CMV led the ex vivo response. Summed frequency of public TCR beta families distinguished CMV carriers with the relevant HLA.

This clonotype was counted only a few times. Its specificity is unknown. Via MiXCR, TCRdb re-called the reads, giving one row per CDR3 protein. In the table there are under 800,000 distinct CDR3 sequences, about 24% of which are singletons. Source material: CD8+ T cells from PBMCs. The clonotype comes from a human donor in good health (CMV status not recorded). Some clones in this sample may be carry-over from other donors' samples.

This CDR3 is CSARARGLSEQYF. The CDR3 DNA reads TGCAGTGCTAGAGCCAGGGGGCTAAGTGAGCAGTACTTC. The V and J genes are TRBV20-1 and TRBJ2-7, with TRBD1 matching over 8 bases. Trimming at V came to 1 base and at J to 7 bases, leaving 6 bases not matched to a gene. CDR1 and CDR2 from the germline V gene are DFQATT and SNEGSKA (reference sequence). This CDR3 is 13 amino acids long.